The present T cell receptor beta chain was sequenced within a study of blood T cell repertoires in COVID-19 (dated by TCRdb to about 2020). Notes on the research overall: Collaborator samples came from the United States, Italy and Spain and covered acute and convalescent phases of COVID-19. The prospective study material was composed of cDNA or gDNA derived from T cells, B-cell-depleted T cells, or PBMCs. Subjects who had been exposed to COVID-19, were actively infected with it, or had recovered from it provided the deeply sampled blood TCRbeta repertoires that made up the dataset. The repertoires were released in a freely available public database intended as a resource for research on the immune response to SARS-CoV-2. The samples were drawn from the first 160 participants of the ongoing ImmuneRACE study and from some 1,300 subjects provided by 6 global collaborators. Nearly every sample came with metadata listing a de-identified subject ID, COVID-19 status, age in years and sex. HLA class I and class II types, where available, came from metadata supplied by the sample provider rather than from assay-based typing. Beyond this particular receptor, the publication reports: Clinical and demographic metadata were provided uncurated, with the amount varying by source and participant.

This clone was observed once. There is no known antigen for this receptor. Per-base qualities were not stored, and no clone one base away is much larger. Participants in the prospective study were enrolled through a virtual design, were aged roughly 18 to 95 years, and lived in under 25 United States geographic areas. Cohort assignment in the prospective study relied on participant-reported clinical history from a screening survey and a study questionnaire. Recovered participants in ImmuneRACE Cohort 3 were defined as having two consecutive negative NP/OP PCR tests, clearance from a healthcare professional, or resolution of symptoms. In the prospective study, mobile phlebotomists collected whole blood, serum and a nasopharyngeal or oropharyngeal swab from each participant. Over a roughly 2-month period, participants in the prospective study had the option of providing additional blood draws and questionnaires. Before DNA extraction, blood samples from the prospective study were shipped at room temperature or frozen.

The immunoSEQ Assay, a bias-controlled multiplex PCR, was used to amplify TCRbeta CDR3 regions from genomic DNA. The authors' analysis ran thus. Within the assay, amplification of reference gene primers was used to estimate how many nucleated cells each sample contained. To quantify the absolute abundance of each unique TCRbeta CDR3 rearrangement, sequence reads were collapsed and filtered. For each sample, productive Simpson clonality was calculated as the square root of Simpson's diversity index across productive rearrangements. The immuneACCESS repertoire file appears here via TCRdb, limited to in-frame rearrangements. These files lack a portion of the clones; in checked studies, under half of the deficit traces to unresolved V genes, and the cause of the others is not known. The D gene and trimming were derived from the DNA, and the V and J assignments and clone size from that table. The sample contains some 150,000 clones, about three quarters of them found a single time. The ten largest account for 2.5% to 3% of the sample.

The CDR1 and CDR2 encoded by the germline V gene (reference sequence) are LNHDA and SQIVND. The CDR3 has 17 amino acids, counting the end cysteine and phenylalanine. Kept here is only the CDR3 DNA, which spans 51 bases and is read in frame from base 1. V was cut back by 0 bases and J by 3 bases, leaving a gap of 14 bases between them. The origin of this receptor is a woman between 45 and 65 years old who had recovered from COVID-19. The chain uses TRBV19 and TRBJ2-2; D gene: possibly TRBD2, on 5 matching bases. What was sequenced was PBMCs or T cells enriched from blood (not recorded which). The CDR3 sequence is CASSIDTRATYTGELFF. The DNA reads as follows: TGTGCCAGTAGTATAGATACGAGGGCCACCTACACCGGGGAGCTGTTTTTT.